This TCR beta chain was sequenced during a study of T cells in Graves' hyperthyroidism and ophthalmopathy (dated by TCRdb to between 2017 and 2020). Looking at the study overall: Peripheral blood samples were taken at initial diagnosis, before any treatment was given. The study also compared thyroid tissue and blood T-cell repertoires from about six Graves' hyperthyroidism patients. According to the paper, TCR Vbeta CDR3 sequencing was carried out on about 140 peripheral blood samples, which came from over 40 ophthalmopathy, around 75 hyperthyroidism and approximately 17 progressor patients. The 90 or so discovery patients were randomly split 7:3 into training and test sets. Whether ophthalmopathy could be predicted prospectively was tested in an independent validation cohort made up of 18 to 20 hyperthyroidism patients plus 17 patients who later progressed to ophthalmopathy. After blood sampling, hyperthyroidism patients were treated with methimazole at a starting dose of 30 mg daily, and ophthalmopathy patients were treated with high-dose intravenous methylprednisolone. To identify distinguishing TCR V-J signatures, a discovery cohort of about 100 patients was used, comprising under 45 with Graves' ophthalmopathy and approximately 57 with stable Graves' hyperthyroidism.

Broader findings and caveats from the paper: Sample size was not statistically predetermined, and investigators were not blinded to group allocation. A 13 V-J signature model separated ophthalmopathy from stable hyperthyroidism, with roughly 88% sensitivity and 81.08% specificity in cross-validation and 80%/75% in testing. Most expanded thyroid clonotypes (frequency above 0.001) were also found in blood, which suggests that blood repertoires may mirror thyroid immune responses. In validation, the model predicted progression to ophthalmopathy with approximately 69% sensitivity and approximately 72% specificity, a median of roughly seven months before onset.

TCR beta CDR3 regions were amplified from RNA transcripts. The first round of RT-PCR for the TCR CDR3 was performed with the HTBI primer set and the Qiagen OneStep RT-PCR kit. Libraries were constructed in a second round of multiplex PCR, after which size selection and purification were carried out. Paired-end sequencing of the libraries was performed with 100 bp reads on an Illumina HiSeq2000. For the original study's pipeline: SOAPnuke was used to process the raw data, removing reads that contained adapters or uncalled bases, had a mean Phred below 15, or lacked an exact match to the constant primer or identifier. High-quality paired reads were merged using COPE v1.2.5, and each unique nucleotide sequence was defined as a clonotype. Clonotypes were aligned to IMGT TRBV, TRBD and TRBJ reference segments using MiTCR v1.1. Analysis was restricted to V-J combinations with a frequency above 0.0001, which covered 98% to 99.2% of repertoires. A TCS score was defined as the ratio between F50 (clonal expansion) and ExV (chaos), using BLOSUM62-based TCRdist between CDR3 peptides within each V-J. Welch's t-statistics and random forest reduced around 510 V-J features to 13, which were used in a naive Bayes classifier (R e1071). In-frame beta chains were kept once TCRdb had trimmed the public reads at Q25 with fastp and called clones with MiXCR. All rows with the same CDR3 protein become a single entry with the most common DNA and genes. These V and J calls originate from TCRdb's pipeline instead of the authors' own analysis. The sample table shows 530,000 or so distinct CDR3 sequences, and more than 15% are seen once. The leading ten clones occupy 17% of the sample.

A note on this clonotype: Its specific antigen is unknown. No base qualities exist here, and no much larger clone lies one base off it.

The cysteine opens and the phenylalanine closes a CDR3 of 14 amino acids. Of the read, only the CDR3 DNA is kept; its 42 bases are in frame from base 1. In the germline V gene, CDR1 corresponds to MNHEY and CDR2 to SVGEGT. V drops 3 bases and J drops 2 bases, leaving 11 bases in between. Moderately to severely active disease, a Clinical Activity Score of at least 3, a NOSPECS grade of at least 4, and a duration under 3 months were present in ophthalmopathy patients. Exclusion was applied to patients with uncontrolled infections, other autoimmune diseases, pregnancy or lactation. Diagnoses were based on clinical symptoms, serum thyroxine and TRAb, thyroid ultrasound and orbital computed tomography. Ficoll-Paque density gradient centrifugation was used to isolate PBMCs from about 10 ml of fresh peripheral blood. Trizol reagent was used to extract total RNA, and RNA quality was then checked on an Agilent 2100 Bioanalyzer.

Sequenced: blood. The TCR originated in a woman aged 18-29 years with Graves' ophthalmopathy. The rearranged chain carries TRBV6-2 or TRBV6-3 and TRBJ2-7, with TRBD2 tentatively as D gene (5 bases match). The CDR3 protein: CASSYIEGPYEQYF. The nucleotides are TGTGCCAGCAGTTATATTGAGGGTCCCTACGAGCAGTACTTC.